This TCR beta chain emerged from a study of blood T cell repertoires in COVID-19. Study as a whole: Researchers got acute and convalescent COVID-19 samples from the United States, Italy and Spain. T cells, B-cell-depleted T cells, or PBMCs provided the cDNA or gDNA that served as material.

Patients of the Seattle cohort, enrolled during active infection, were followed longitudinally. Losses at the gene ends were 1 base for V and 2 bases for J; bases not matched to a gene: 6. Germline V lookup: CDR1 SQVTM, CDR2 ANQGSEA. The CDR3 sequence is 15 residues long. Assay used: immunoSEQ multiplex PCR; TCRdb lists only in-frame clones, some missing. The sample holds around 200,000 clones, around 80% seen once. V is TRBV29-1 and J is TRBJ2-7; 9 bases align to TRBD1. The sequenced material came from peripheral blood. The sequence was obtained from a woman aged 25 to 39 with COVID-19, enrolled during active disease. The CDR3 DNA reads TGCAGCGTTGAAGGGGGGACAGGGATAACCTACGAGCAGTACTTC. Translating it yields CSVEGGTGITYEQYF.